Each of the 27 T cell receptor beta chains below was sequenced from the same sample in a study of T-cell reconstitution after alpha-beta-depleted transplantation in children. Points from the study as a whole: There were reportedly several hundred expanded graft clones from which alpha-beta T cells came about two months after transplant.

No antigen is known for these receptors. During its preparation, the TCRbeta library received unique molecular identifiers. TCRdb re-called the PCR reads with MiXCR, one entry per CDR3 protein. The data hold 30,000 or so distinct CDR3 sequences, with about 7% observed a single time. Specimen: peripheral blood, collected 60 days after TCRalphabeta/CD19-depleted stem cell transplant. The source of these receptors is a child in the first two years of life who had a stem cell transplant for acute myeloid leukemia, so the T cells may come from the graft donor.

Many counts were recorded for this clonotype. This chain connects TRBV20-1 to TRBJ2-7; the match to TRBD1 covers 9 bases. Germline CDR1 DFQATT, CDR2 SNEGSKA (reference sequence). Trimming took 5 bases from V and 7 from J; bases not matched to a gene: 6. The CDR3 sequence is 12 residues long. The CDR3 sequence: CSAATGGQEQYF. The CDR3 coding sequence is TGCAGTGCTGCGACAGGGGGTCAAGAGCAGTACTTC.

This clonotype was observed many times. The chain combines TRBV6-1 with TRBJ2-5; TRBD2 agrees at 13 bases. Germline V gives CDR1 MNHNS, CDR2 SASEGT. The CDR3 is 16 residues long. V dropped 3 bases and J dropped 3; count of bases not matched to a gene: 4. CDR3 DNA: TGTGCCAGCAGTGATTTACTAGCGGGAGGGAAAGAGACCCAGTACTTC. Translation: CASSDLLAGGKETQYF.

The chain is built from TRBV20-1 and TRBJ2-2, with TRBD2 matching over 8 bases. Germline V gives CDR1 DFQATT, CDR2 SNEGSKA (reference sequence). V lost 5 bases and J lost 3; bases outside the gene matches: 8. CDR3 length equals 15 residues. For the CDR3, the DNA is TGCAGTGCTCCCCGGGGGGGCGTCGACACCGGGGAGCTGTTTTTT. Its translation is CSAPRGGVDTGELFF.

In its sample, this clonotype was seen many times. V usage is TRBV27 and J usage is TRBJ1-6, with no clear D. With 3 bases removed from V and 7 bases from J, the gap between germline ends came to 7 bases. The germline gives CDR1 MNHEY, CDR2 SMNVEV (reference sequence). The CDR3 covers 13 residues. The CDR3 loop is CASSLHLNSPLHF. Here the CDR3 DNA reads TGTGCCAGCAGTTTGCATCTCAATTCACCCCTCCACTTT.

This clonotype was seen ten or more times. The rearrangement joins TRBV29-1 to TRBJ2-1; D possibly corresponds to TRBD2 (7 bases). Germline loops: CDR1 SQVTM, CDR2 ANQGSEA. Trimming pared 6 bases from V and 8 bases from J, leaving 14 bases between. The CDR3 covers 12 residues. CDR3 amino acids: CSVPLGGDEQFF. For the CDR3, the DNA is TGCAGCGTCCCACTAGGGGGGGATGAGCAGTTCTTC.

This clonotype was seen ten or more times. The chain carries TRBV7-2 and TRBJ2-7, with D uncertain. Germline loops: CDR1 SGHTA, CDR2 FQGNSA. The V and J ends lost 4 bases and 0 bases respectively, with 22 bases between them. This CDR3 spans 18 amino acids. The CDR3 loop is CASSSRARSPLSSYEQYF. The CDR3 region has the DNA TGTGCCAGCAGCTCTAGGGCAAGGTCCCCATTGAGCTCCTACGAGCAGTACTTC.

This clonotype was seen repeatedly, ten times or more. The V and J genes are TRBV29-1 and TRBJ2-1; D is possibly TRBD1 or TRBD2 (7 bases each). V lost 1 base and J 7 bases, leaving 14 bases between the germline ends. This CDR3 has 14 amino acids. Germline V lookup: CDR1 SQVTM, CDR2 ANQGSEA. The CDR3 is CSVEVGGGGNEQFF. Written as DNA, the CDR3 is TGCAGCGTTGAAGTGGGAGGGGGCGGGAATGAGCAGTTCTTC.

This clonotype was detected ten times or more. The CDR3 nucleotides read TGTGCCAGCAGCCAAGGGGAAGCCGCAGGCACTGAAGCTTTCTTT. This gives the protein CASSQGEAAGTEAFF. The chain carries TRBV4-2 and TRBJ1-1; D is unresolved. This CDR3 is 15 amino acids long. Looked up from germline, CDR1 is LGHNA and CDR2 is YNFKEQ. V shed 1 base and J shed 4 bases, with 13 bases lying between them.

This clonotype was counted many times. The chain employs TRBV24-1 and TRBJ2-5, with D unclear. CDR3 length: 11 residues. Trimming pared 9 bases from V and 5 bases from J, leaving 9 bases between. Germline V gives CDR1 KGHDR, CDR2 SFDVKD. This CDR3 reads CATGELETQYF. The CDR3 DNA follows: TGTGCCACCGGAGAGCTGGAGACCCAGTACTTC.

This clonotype has a count of ten or more. The V gene is TRBV21-1, the J gene TRBJ1-6; the table's D call, TRBD1, was not checked against the DNA. TRBV21-1 is deemed a pseudogene. The CDR3 sequence is 15 residues long. The CDR3 protein is CASSSRDRVNSPLHF. Here the CDR3 DNA reads TGTGCCAGCAGCTCCCGGGACCGAGTTAATTCACCCCTCCACTTT.

This clonotype appeared many times. The chain joins TRBV9 to TRBJ1-2; D call uncertain. This CDR3 comprises 17 residues. The germline V gene encodes CDR1 SGDLS and CDR2 YYNGEE. V gave up 0 bases and J gave up 1 base, with 16 bases separating them. The CDR3 DNA is TGTGCCAGCAGCGTAGCCCCGCGAGGAGGAAGTAACTATGGCTACACCTTC. Amino acid sequence: CASSVAPRGGSNYGYTF. The complete variable domain, with remaining parts taken from reference TRBV9 and TRBJ1-2, reads DSGVTQTPKHLITATGQRVTLRCSPRSGDLSVYWYQQSLDQGLQFLIQYYNGEERAKGNILERFSAQQFPDLHSELNLSSLELGDSALYFCASSVAPRGGSNYGYTFGSGTRLTVV.

There are many counts of this clonotype. The chain has TRBV10-3 and TRBJ2-5, with 11 bases identical to TRBD1. The germline gives CDR1 ENHRY, CDR2 SYGVKD. CDR3 length: 15 residues. The J segment lost 6 bases and the V segment lost 2 bases, leaving 5 bases of the junction unmatched. In nucleotides, the CDR3 is TGTGCCATCAGTGAGGATGGGACAGGGGGACAGACCCAGTACTTC. Translation gives CAISEDGTGGQTQYF.

This clonotype has a count of ten or more. CDR3 region: CSVEDTSGYEQYF. The CDR3 region has the DNA TGCAGCGTTGAGGACACGTCAGGCTACGAGCAGTACTTC. The rearrangement uses TRBV29-1 and TRBJ2-7; a weak D match, TRBD1 (5 bases). Trimming shortened V by 3 bases and J by 3 bases, and 12 bases separated the two germline ends. The CDR3 runs to 13 residues. Germline-derived CDR1 and CDR2 are SQVTM and ANQGSEA.

This clonotype was detected ten times or more. The chain has TRBV10-3 and TRBJ2-7, with unresolved D. The V end lost 7 bases, the J end lost 0 bases, and 19 bases lay between the germline ends. The CDR3 spans 16 residues. Germline CDR1 reads ENHRY; CDR2 reads SYGVKD. In DNA form, the CDR3 reads TGTGCCATCACCCGAAGAGGCTCCAAAGGCTCCTACGAGCAGTACTTC. Protein sequence: CAITRRGSKGSYEQYF.

This clonotype came up many times. This chain links TRBV9 with TRBJ1-2; D is uncertain. Trimming shortened V by 7 bases and J by 8 bases, and 9 bases separated the two germline ends. The CDR3 spans 10 residues. Germline V lookup: CDR1 SGDLS, CDR2 YYNGEE. The CDR3 DNA follows: TGTGCCAGCGATAAAGACGGCTACACCTTC. It yields the protein CASDKDGYTF.

Many counts were recorded for this clonotype. The rearrangement uses TRBV7-9 and TRBJ2-5, with 12 bases identical to TRBD2. The CDR3 is 16 amino acids. The trim removed 5 bases at V and 1 base at J, leaving 5 bases unmatched. The germline V gene encodes CDR1 SEHNR and CDR2 FQNEAQ (reference sequence). The CDR3 nucleotides read TGTGCCAGCAGCCGCGGACTAGCGGGACTCCAAGAGACCCAGTACTTC. This encodes CASSRGLAGLQETQYF.

This clonotype appeared many times. V usage is TRBV10-3 and J usage is TRBJ2-3; no definite D call. The CDR3 has 13 residues. Germline V gives CDR1 ENHRY, CDR2 SYGVKD. The V end was cut by 0 bases, the J end by 6 bases, with 7 bases between. CDR3 coding DNA: TGTGCCATCAGTGAGTCTATGGGGGATACGCAGTATTTT. This codes for CAISESMGDTQYF.

This clonotype was seen at least ten times. The chain employs TRBV15 and TRBJ2-2; 9 bases match TRBD1. Germline CDR1 and CDR2: LNHNV and YYDKDF (reference sequence). There are 18 residues in the CDR3. With 5 bases clipped from V and 5 bases from J, the junction kept 15 bases outside the gene matches. Here the CDR3 reads CATSVTGQGMERTGELFF. CDR3 bases: TGTGCCACCAGCGTCACAGGACAGGGGATGGAAAGGACCGGGGAGCTGTTTTTT.

The table lists this clonotype with many counts. V usage is TRBV4-3 and J usage is TRBJ1-1; TRBD1 aligns across 8 bases. This CDR3 has 15 amino acids. Germline trimming cut 4 bases from V and 10 bases from J; bases unmatched to any gene: 14. CDR1 and CDR2 from the germline V gene are LGHNA and YSLEER. CDR3 DNA: TGCGCCAGCAGCCTTAAGGGGCAGGGGGCTAGAGTAGCTTTCTTT. Translation gives CASSLKGQGARVAFF.

Ten or more counts support this clonotype. The chain uses TRBV10-3 and TRBJ2-1, with 9 bases that match TRBD2. Germline assignment: CDR1 ENHRY and CDR2 SYGVKD. The V and J ends lost 4 bases and 4 bases, in that order; junction bases with no gene match: 5. The CDR3 runs 15 residues. The CDR3 nucleotides read TGTGCCATCAGTGCGGGGCGGGGGGGGTACAATGAGCAGTTCTTC. This encodes CAISAGRGGYNEQFF.

This clonotype appeared many times. CDR3 in amino acids: CASSRFQTTNEKLFF. CDR3 sequence (DNA): TGTGCCAGCAGCAGATTCCAGACAACTAATGAAAAACTGTTTTTT. The V gene is TRBV21-1, the J gene TRBJ1-4. TRBV21-1 is shown as a pseudogene. The CDR3 totals 15 residues.

This clonotype was observed many times. V is TRBV10-2 and J is TRBJ2-7; the D gene is possibly TRBD2 (6 bases). Trimming took 10 bases from V and 9 from J, leaving 19 bases between them. Germline V gives CDR1 WSHSY, CDR2 SAAADI. This CDR3 has 12 amino acids. CDR3 loop: CATTWDWGGQYF. CDR3 nucleotide sequence: TGCGCCACCACCTGGGACTGGGGTGGGCAGTACTTC.

This clonotype was recorded many times. The chain has TRBV5-6 and TRBJ2-7, with D perhaps matching TRBD1 (6 bases). Trimming removed 0 bases from V and 3 bases from J, with 13 bases in between. The CDR3 consists of 15 residues. The germline CDR1 and CDR2 sequences are SGHDT and YYEEEE. Here the CDR3 reads CASSLGRGWIYEQYF. The CDR3 DNA sequence: TGTGCCAGCAGCTTGGGCAGGGGTTGGATCTACGAGCAGTACTTC. Combining the CDR3 with reference TRBV5-6 and TRBJ2-7 gives the whole variable domain DAGVTQSPTHLIKTRGQQVTLRCSPKSGHDTVSWYQQALGQGPQFIFQYYEEEERQRGNFPDRFSGHQFPNYSSELNVNALLLGDSALYLCASSLGRGWIYEQYFGPGTRLTVT.

This clonotype showed up many times. The V gene is TRBV4-3, the J gene TRBJ2-1; D is undetermined. Germline CDR1 reads LGHNA; CDR2 reads YSLEER. V lost 3 bases, J lost 9 bases, and 9 bases lay in between. The CDR3 contains 12 residues. CDR3 DNA: TGCGCCAGCAGCCAGATAGGAGTTGAGCAGTTCTTC. This translates into CASSQIGVEQFF.

The table lists this clonotype with many counts. The CDR3 sequence is CASSLYDRPFEPQHF. The CDR3 nucleotides read TGTGCCAGCAGCTTATACGACCGGCCATTTGAGCCCCAGCATTTT. The rearrangement uses TRBV7-2 and TRBJ1-5; D remains unclear. V was trimmed by 2 bases and J by 8 bases, leaving 16 bases between them. The CDR3 is 15 amino acids. In germline, CDR1 is SGHTA, CDR2 FQGNSA.

This clonotype was seen at least ten times. V usage is TRBV11-3 and J usage is TRBJ2-3; 10 nucleotides line up with TRBD2. The CDR3 contains 18 residues. V was clipped by 2 bases and J by 0 bases; unmatched bases: 8. The germline gives CDR1 SGHNT, CDR2 YENEEA. The CDR3 bases are TGTGCCAGCAGCTTACCTACAGCGGGAGGGATGAGCACAGATACGCAGTATTTT. It codes for CASSLPTAGGMSTDTQYF.

This clonotype was observed many times. The chain links TRBV7-9 to TRBJ2-5; D might be TRBD2 (5 bases). The ends were cut back, 7 bases at V and 1 base at J, with 16 bases in the middle. This CDR3 is built from 15 residues. Germline V gene lookup returns CDR1 SEHNR and CDR2 FQNEAQ (reference sequence). CDR3 in amino acids: CASIPTRGTQETQYF. CDR3 DNA: TGTGCCAGCATCCCCACCCGGGGAACCCAAGAGACCCAGTACTTC.